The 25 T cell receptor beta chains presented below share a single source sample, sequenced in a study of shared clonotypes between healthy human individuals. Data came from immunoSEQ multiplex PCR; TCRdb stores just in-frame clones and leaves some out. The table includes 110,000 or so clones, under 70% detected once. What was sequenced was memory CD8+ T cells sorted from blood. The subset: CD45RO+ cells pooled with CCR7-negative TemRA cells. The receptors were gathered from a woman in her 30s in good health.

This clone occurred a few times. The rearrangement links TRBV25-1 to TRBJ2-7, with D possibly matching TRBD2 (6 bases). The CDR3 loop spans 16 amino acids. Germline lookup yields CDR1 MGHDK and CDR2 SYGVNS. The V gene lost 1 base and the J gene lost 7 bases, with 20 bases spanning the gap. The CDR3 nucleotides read TGTGCCAGCAGTGAATCAGTGTTGGGCGGGGACCAGGAGCAGTACTTC. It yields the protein CASSESVLGGDQEQYF.

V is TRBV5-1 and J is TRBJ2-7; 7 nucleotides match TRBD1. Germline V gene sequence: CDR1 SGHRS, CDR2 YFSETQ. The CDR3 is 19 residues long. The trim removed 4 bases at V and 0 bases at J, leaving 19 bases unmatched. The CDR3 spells CASSLIFNARDSYSYEQYF. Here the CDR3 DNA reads TGCGCCAGCAGCCTTATCTTCAATGCACGGGACAGCTACTCCTACGAGCAGTACTTC. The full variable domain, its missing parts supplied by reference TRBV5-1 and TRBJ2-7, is KAGVTQTPRYLIKTRGQQVTLSCSPISGHRSVSWYQQTPGQGLQFLFEYFSETQRNKGNFPGRFSGRQFSNSRSEMNVSTLELGDSALYLCASSLIFNARDSYSYEQYFGPGTRLTVT.

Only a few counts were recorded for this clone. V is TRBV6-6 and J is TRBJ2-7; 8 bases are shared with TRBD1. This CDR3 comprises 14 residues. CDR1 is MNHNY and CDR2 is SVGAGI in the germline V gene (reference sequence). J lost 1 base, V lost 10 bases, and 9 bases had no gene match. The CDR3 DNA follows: TGTGCCACCCACCGCGACAGGGGTTCCTACGAGCAGTACTTC. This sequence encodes CATHRDRGSYEQYF.

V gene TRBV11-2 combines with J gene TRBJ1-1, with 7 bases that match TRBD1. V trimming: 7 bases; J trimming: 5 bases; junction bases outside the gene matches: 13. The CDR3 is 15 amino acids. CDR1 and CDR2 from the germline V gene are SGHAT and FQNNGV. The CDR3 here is CASTIWGSGGTEAFF. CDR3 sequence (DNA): TGTGCCAGCACAATTTGGGGGTCAGGGGGAACTGAAGCTTTCTTT.

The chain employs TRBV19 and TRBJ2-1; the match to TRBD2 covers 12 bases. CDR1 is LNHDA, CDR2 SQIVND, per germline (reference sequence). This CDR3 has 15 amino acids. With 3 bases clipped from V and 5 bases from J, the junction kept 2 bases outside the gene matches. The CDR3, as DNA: TGTGCCAGTAGTATCCTAGCGGGAGGGAACAATGAGCAGTTCTTC. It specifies CASSILAGGNNEQFF.

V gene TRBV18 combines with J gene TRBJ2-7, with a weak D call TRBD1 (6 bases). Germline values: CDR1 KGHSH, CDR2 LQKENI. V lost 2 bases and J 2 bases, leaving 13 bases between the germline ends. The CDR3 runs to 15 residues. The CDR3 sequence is CASSPTTGNPYEQYF. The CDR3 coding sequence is TGTGCCAGCTCACCAACCACAGGGAACCCCTACGAGCAGTACTTC.

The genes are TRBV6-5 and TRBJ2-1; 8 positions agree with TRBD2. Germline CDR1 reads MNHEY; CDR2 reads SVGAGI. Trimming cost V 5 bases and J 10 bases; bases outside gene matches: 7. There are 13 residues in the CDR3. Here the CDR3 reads CASSLWGLGEQFF. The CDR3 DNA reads TGTGCCAGCAGTCTTTGGGGACTAGGAGAGCAGTTCTTC.

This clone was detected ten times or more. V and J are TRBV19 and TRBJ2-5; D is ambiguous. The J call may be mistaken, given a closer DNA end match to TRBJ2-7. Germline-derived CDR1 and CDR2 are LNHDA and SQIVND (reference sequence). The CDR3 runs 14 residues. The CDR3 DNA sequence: TGTGCCAGTAGTATCGCGCTGAGCTCCTACGAGCAGTACTTC. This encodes CASSIALSSYEQYF.

The CDR3 region has the DNA TGTGCCAGCAAGCGCATGGAGGCCGACTTGAGGGATGGCTACACCTTC. Its protein is CASKRMEADLRDGYTF. The chain uses TRBV28 and TRBJ1-2, with D unresolved. Trimming took 7 bases from V and 6 from J, leaving 24 bases between them. Germline CDR1 and CDR2: MDHEN and SYDVKM. The CDR3 runs 16 residues.

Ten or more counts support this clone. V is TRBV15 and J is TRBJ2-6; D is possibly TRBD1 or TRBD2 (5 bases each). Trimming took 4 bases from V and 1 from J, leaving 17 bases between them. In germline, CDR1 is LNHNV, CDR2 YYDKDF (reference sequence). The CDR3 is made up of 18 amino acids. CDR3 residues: CATSTRVSANSGANVLTF. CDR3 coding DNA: TGTGCCACCAGCACCAGGGTTAGCGCCAATTCTGGGGCCAACGTCCTGACTTTC.

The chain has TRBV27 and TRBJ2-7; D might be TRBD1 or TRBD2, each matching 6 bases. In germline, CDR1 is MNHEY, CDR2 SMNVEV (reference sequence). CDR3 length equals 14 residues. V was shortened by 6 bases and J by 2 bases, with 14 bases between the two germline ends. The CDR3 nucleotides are TGTGCCAGCAGAAACACAGGGAGGCCCTACGAGCAGTACTTC. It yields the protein CASRNTGRPYEQYF.

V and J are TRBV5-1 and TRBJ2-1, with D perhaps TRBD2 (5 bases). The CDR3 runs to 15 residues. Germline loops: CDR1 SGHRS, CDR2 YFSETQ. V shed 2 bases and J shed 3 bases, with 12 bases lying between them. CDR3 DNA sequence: TGCGCCAGCAGCTTACGCGGGCCCCTCTACAATGAGCAGTTCTTC. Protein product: CASSLRGPLYNEQFF.

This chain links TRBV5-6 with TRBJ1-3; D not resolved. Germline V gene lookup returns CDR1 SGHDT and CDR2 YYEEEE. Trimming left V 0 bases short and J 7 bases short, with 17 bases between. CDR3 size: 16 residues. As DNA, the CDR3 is TGTGCCAGCAGCTTGGGGCACGGGCTCTCTCGGAACACCATATATTTT. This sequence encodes CASSLGHGLSRNTIYF. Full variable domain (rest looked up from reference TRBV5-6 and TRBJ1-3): DAGVTQSPTHLIKTRGQQVTLRCSPKSGHDTVSWYQQALGQGPQFIFQYYEEEERQRGNFPDRFSGHQFPNYSSELNVNALLLGDSALYLCASSLGHGLSRNTIYFGEGSWLTVV.

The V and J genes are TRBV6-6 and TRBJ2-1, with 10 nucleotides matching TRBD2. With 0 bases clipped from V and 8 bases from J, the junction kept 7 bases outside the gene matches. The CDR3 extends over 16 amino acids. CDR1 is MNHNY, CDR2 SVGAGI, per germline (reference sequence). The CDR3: CASSYSQLAGVYEQFF. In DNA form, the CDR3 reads TGTGCCAGCAGTTACTCGCAGCTAGCGGGAGTGTATGAGCAGTTCTTC.

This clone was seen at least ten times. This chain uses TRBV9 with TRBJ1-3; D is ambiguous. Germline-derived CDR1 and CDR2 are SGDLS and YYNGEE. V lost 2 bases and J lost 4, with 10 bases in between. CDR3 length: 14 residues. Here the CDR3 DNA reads TGTGCCAGCAGCGTTGACACTCCCGGAAACACCATATATTTT. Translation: CASSVDTPGNTIYF.

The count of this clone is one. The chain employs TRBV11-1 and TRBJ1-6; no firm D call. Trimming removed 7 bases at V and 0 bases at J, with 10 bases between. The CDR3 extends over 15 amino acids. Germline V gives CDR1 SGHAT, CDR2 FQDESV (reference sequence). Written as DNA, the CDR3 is TGTGCCAGCAACCGGCCGAGCTCCTATAATTCACCCCTCCACTTT. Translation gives CASNRPSSYNSPLHF.

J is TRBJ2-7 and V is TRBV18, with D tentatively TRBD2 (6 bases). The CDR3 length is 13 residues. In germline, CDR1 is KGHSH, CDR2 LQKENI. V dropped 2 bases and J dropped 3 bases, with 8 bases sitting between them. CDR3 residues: CASSPTGSYEQYF. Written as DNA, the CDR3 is TGTGCCAGCTCACCAACCGGGAGCTACGAGCAGTACTTC. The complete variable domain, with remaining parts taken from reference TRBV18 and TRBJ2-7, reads NAGVMQNPRHLVRRRGQEARLRCSPMKGHSHVYWYRQLPEEGLKFMVYLQKENIIDESGMPKERFSAEFPKEGPSILRIQQVVRGDSAAYFCASSPTGSYEQYFGPGTRLTVT.

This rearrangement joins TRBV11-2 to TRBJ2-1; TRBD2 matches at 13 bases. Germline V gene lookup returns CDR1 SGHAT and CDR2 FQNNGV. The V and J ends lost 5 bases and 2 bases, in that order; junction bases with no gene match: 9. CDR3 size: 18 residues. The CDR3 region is CASSRGSGLAGAYNEQFF. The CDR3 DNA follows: TGTGCCAGCAGCAGGGGGTCTGGACTAGCGGGAGCCTACAATGAGCAGTTCTTC.

The CDR3 nucleotides are TGTGCCAGCAGCTTGGGGCGGAGCGGCCTTTCCTACAATGAGCAGTTCTTC. Translating it yields CASSLGRSGLSYNEQFF. The chain is built from TRBV5-8 and TRBJ2-1, with D perhaps TRBD2 (5 bases). From germline, CDR1 is SGHTS and CDR2 YDEGEE. The CDR3 length is 17 residues. Trimming took off 0 bases at V and 1 base at J, with 14 bases between the two ends.

The DNA for the CDR3 is TGTGCCAGCAGTTACTCCTCCGGGCCGGGGACTGAAGCTTTCTTT. It translates to CASSYSSGPGTEAFF. The chain has TRBV6-5 and TRBJ1-1; D is ambiguous. Germline CDR1 is MNHEY and CDR2 is SVGAGI. V gave up 0 bases and J gave up 5 bases, with 13 bases separating them. The CDR3 contains 15 residues.

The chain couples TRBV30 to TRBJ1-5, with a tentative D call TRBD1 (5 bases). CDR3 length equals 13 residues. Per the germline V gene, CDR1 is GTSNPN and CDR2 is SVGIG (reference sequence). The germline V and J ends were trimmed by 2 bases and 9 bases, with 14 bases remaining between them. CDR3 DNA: TGTGCCTGGAGTATCGGGGGGGGAAGGCCCCAGCATTTT. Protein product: CAWSIGGGRPQHF.

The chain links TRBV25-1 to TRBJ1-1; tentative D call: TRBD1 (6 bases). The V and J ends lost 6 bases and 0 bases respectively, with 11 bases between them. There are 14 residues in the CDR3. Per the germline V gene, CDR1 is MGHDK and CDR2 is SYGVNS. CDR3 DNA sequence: TGTGCCAGCAGGGGGGGCGGCTTGAACACTGAAGCTTTCTTT. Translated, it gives CASRGGGLNTEAFF.

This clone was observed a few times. CDR3 amino acids: CASSLGDGHTETQYF. The CDR3 DNA is TGTGCCAGCAGCTTGGGGGACGGCCATACGGAGACCCAGTACTTC. The rearrangement joins TRBV5-4 to TRBJ2-5, with D perhaps given as TRBD1 or TRBD2 (5 bases each). This CDR3 contains 15 residues. Germline V gene lookup returns CDR1 SGHNT and CDR2 YYREEE (reference sequence). With 0 bases removed from V and 5 bases from J, the gap between germline ends came to 14 bases. Variable domain in full (rest from reference TRBV5-4 and TRBJ2-5): ETGVTQSPTHLIKTRGQQVTLRCSSQSGHNTVSWYQQALGQGPQFIFQYYREEENGRGNFPPRFSGLQFPNYSSELNVNALELDDSALYLCASSLGDGHTETQYFGPGTRLLVL.

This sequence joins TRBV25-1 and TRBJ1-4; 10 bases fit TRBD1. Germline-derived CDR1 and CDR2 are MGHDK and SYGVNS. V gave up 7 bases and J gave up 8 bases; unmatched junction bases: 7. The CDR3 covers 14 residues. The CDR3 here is CASTQDRGVEKLFF. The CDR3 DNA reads TGTGCCAGCACTCAGGACAGGGGGGTAGAAAAACTGTTTTTT. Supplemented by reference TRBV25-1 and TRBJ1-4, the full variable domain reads EADIYQTPRYLVIGTGKKITLECSQTMGHDKMYWYQQDPGMELHLIHYSYGVNSTEKGDLSSESTVSRIRTEHFPLTLESARPSHTSQYLCASTQDRGVEKLFFGSGTQLSVL.

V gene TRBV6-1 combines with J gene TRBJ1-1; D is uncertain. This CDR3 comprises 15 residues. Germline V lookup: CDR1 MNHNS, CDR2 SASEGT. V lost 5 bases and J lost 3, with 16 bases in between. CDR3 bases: TGTGCCAGCAGTCCGTCCGCTGAGTGGGACACTGAAGCTTTCTTT. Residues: CASSPSAEWDTEAFF.